Listed below are T cell receptor beta chains from one sample, sequenced in a study of cytomegalovirus exposure and HLA in healthy donors. Repertoires were generated with immunoSEQ multiplex PCR, while TCRdb's copy carries only in-frame clones and drops some. Of fewer than 250,000 clones in the sample, more than 60% were seen once. Sample: PBMCs. The receptors come from a woman aged 25 to 39 in good health and CMV-seronegative. Each CDR3 is given with its conserved first and last residue. The order of the fields is J gene, clone size, V gene, D gene, CDR3 DNA, CDR3 protein. D genes are given only for firm matches. Clone size is given for some rows only: seen once, a few or many times, or a class if the clone is expanded.

TRBJ1-2,-,TRBV4-1,-,TGCGCCAGCAGCCAATGGTCGGGGGAGGCCTATGGCTACACCTTC,CASSQWSGEAYGYTF
TRBJ2-3,once,TRBV29-1,TRBD1,TGCAGCGTTGCCCGACCGAGACAGGGCTCAGATACGCAGTATTTT,CSVARPRQGSDTQYF
TRBJ2-7,-,TRBV30,-,TGTGCCCTCGGGCGGGGAGCTACCTACGAGCAGTACTTC,CALGRGATYEQYF
TRBJ2-7,-,TRBV27,-,TGTGCCAGCAGTTTAAGTACAGGGAGAACCTACGAGCAGTACTTC,CASSLSTGRTYEQYF
TRBJ1-2,-,TRBV4-2,-,TGTGCCAGCAGGATCGAGAGGAAAGCTAACTATGGCTACACCTTC,CASRIERKANYGYTF
TRBJ1-4,-,TRBV6-1,TRBD1,TGTGCCAGCAGTTGGGACAGGGGAGAAAAACTGTTTTTT,CASSWDRGEKLFF
TRBJ1-5,-,TRBV4-2,-,TGTGCCAGCAGCCAAGATCTCGGCAGGGCTCGCAATCAGCCCCAGCATTTT,CASSQDLGRARNQPQHF
TRBJ2-6,-,TRBV5-8,-,TGTGCCAGCAGCTTGTTCGCGGGCCCCGGGGGGGCCAACGTCCTGACTTTC,CASSLFAGPGGANVLTF
TRBJ2-2,-,TRBV4-1,TRBD1,TGCGCCAGCAGCCGCCAGGGGGCGGACGGGGAGCTGTTTTTT,CASSRQGADGELFF
TRBJ1-2,few,TRBV6-1,-,TGTGCCAGCAGTGAAGTCGGGGGTGGCTACACCTTC,CASSEVGGGYTF
TRBJ1-2,-,TRBV6-1,-,TGTGCCAGCAGTGAAGCAATTTCACTTAACTATGGCTACACCTTC,CASSEAISLNYGYTF
TRBJ2-3,few,TRBV11-1,-,TGTGCCAGCACCCCCAGGGTCACAGATACGCAGTATTTT,CASTPRVTDTQYF
TRBJ1-6,-,TRBV4-1,TRBD1,TGCGCCAGCAGCCAAGATGTTGGCAGGGGGTTTTATAATTCACCCCTCCACTTT,CASSQDVGRGFYNSPLHF
TRBJ2-3,-,TRBV21-1,-,TGTGCCAGCAGCAAAGGACTATACACAGATACGCAGTATTTT,CASSKGLYTDTQYF
TRBJ2-1,few,TRBV9,TRBD2,TGTGCCAGCAGCGTAGATCCAGCGGGGCGTAATGAGCAGTTCTTC,CASSVDPAGRNEQFF
TRBJ2-3,few,TRBV6-5,TRBD1,TGTGCCAGCAGTTACGGTGGGACAGGTTTCACAGATACGCAGTATTTT,CASSYGGTGFTDTQYF
TRBJ2-1,once,TRBV11-3,-,TGTGCCAGCACCTCCCGGGGGGCGGGAAATGAGCAGTTCTTC,CASTSRGAGNEQFF
TRBJ1-2,-,TRBV28,TRBD1,TGTGCCAGCAGTTCACCTCTAGGGACAGGGTATGGCTACACCTTC,CASSSPLGTGYGYTF
TRBJ2-1,few,TRBV11-3,TRBD2,TGTGCCAGCAGCCCGGGGGGGGCCGGATACAATGAGCAGTTCTTC,CASSPGGAGYNEQFF
TRBJ2-4,-,TRBV9,TRBD2,TGTGCCAGCAGCGTAGGACTAGCCATAGGACGAGTAAACATTCAGTACTTC,CASSVGLAIGRVNIQYF
TRBJ2-5,-,TRBV7-2,-,TGTGCCAGCAGCTTAGCAACGTTACTTAGAGATCGGACCCAGTACTTC,CASSLATLLRDRTQYF
TRBJ1-1,-,TRBV6-5,-,TGTGCCAGCACTGACAAGAACACTGAAGCTTTCTTT,CASTDKNTEAFF
TRBJ1-5,-,TRBV4-1,-,TGCGCCAGCAGCCAAGAAGGCAGGGGTATATTTCAGCCCCAGCATTTT,CASSQEGRGIFQPQHF
TRBJ2-3,-,TRBV4-2,TRBD2,TGTGCCAGCAGCCAAGATGCGGGAGATTCAGATACGCAGTATTTT,CASSQDAGDSDTQYF
TRBJ1-2,-,TRBV4-1,-,TGCGCCAGCAGCCCATTTGCGGGGAGCTACACCTTC,CASSPFAGSYTF
TRBJ1-2,once,TRBV6-1,-,TGTGCCAGCAGTGAGTGGGTTGGGGAGGAATACGGCTACACCTTC,CASSEWVGEEYGYTF
TRBJ2-4,-,TRBV9,-,TGTGCCAGCAGCGTTTCCAGCGGTGGGGACATTCAGTACTTC,CASSVSSGGDIQYF
TRBJ2-3,-,TRBV5-4,TRBD2,TGTGCCAGCAGAAGCGGGGGGGTCACAGATACGCAGTATTTT,CASRSGGVTDTQYF
TRBJ1-6,once,TRBV5-4,-,TGTGCCAGCAGCTCACAGGCTCAGGGAGGGTACTCACCCCTCCACTTT,CASSSQAQGGYSPLHF
TRBJ1-4,few,TRBV5-8,-,TGTGCCAGAAGACCAATTATTACTATGAAACTGTTTTTT,CARRPIITMKLFF
TRBJ1-2,-,TRBV2,-,TGTGCCAGCAGCCCGAACCCGACAGATGGCTACACCTTC,CASSPNPTDGYTF
TRBJ2-1,-,TRBV11-3,TRBD2,TGTGCCAGCGACCCGTCGGGAGGGAGTCGGAATGAGCAGTTCTTC,CASDPSGGSRNEQFF
TRBJ1-1,-,TRBV19,TRBD1,TGTGCCAGTAGTATTGGACAGGGTTACACTGAAGCTTTCTTT,CASSIGQGYTEAFF
TRBJ1-1,once,TRBV11-2,TRBD1,TGTGCCAGCAGCGGTAGGGACAGGGGGAGAACTGAAGCTTTCTTT,CASSGRDRGRTEAFF
TRBJ2-5,-,TRBV30,TRBD2,TGTGCCTGGAGTGCATACGATTCAGTAGCGGGGAGCCAAGAGACCCAGTACTTC,CAWSAYDSVAGSQETQYF
TRBJ2-6,once,TRBV12-5,TRBD1,TGTGCTAGTGGTTACAGGGGAATGGCTGGGGCCAACGTCCTGACTTTC,CASGYRGMAGANVLTF
TRBJ2-2,-,TRBV9,-,TGTGCCAGCAGCGTAGTTGGAGCGGAAAACACCGGGGAGCTGTTTTTT,CASSVVGAENTGELFF
TRBJ2-2,-,TRBV10-1,TRBD2,TGCGCCAGCAGTGGGACTAGCGGGAGGGCCCACACCGGGGAGCTGTTTTTT,CASSGTSGRAHTGELFF
TRBJ2-7,-,TRBV25-1,TRBD1,TGTGCCAGCAGTGTGGGGGACAGGATCTACGAGCAGTACTTC,CASSVGDRIYEQYF
TRBJ2-3,few,TRBV4-1,TRBD2,TGCGCCAGCAGCCAAGATGGACTAGCGGGGGTGATGGATACGCAGTATTTT,CASSQDGLAGVMDTQYF
TRBJ1-2,-,TRBV6-5,TRBD1,TGTGCCAGCAGTCCCCCGGGACAGCATGGCTACACCTTC,CASSPPGQHGYTF
TRBJ2-5,once,TRBV5-4,-,TGTGCCAGCAGCTTGGCCGGTAAAGAGACCCAGTACTTC,CASSLAGKETQYF
TRBJ1-2,-,TRBV7-9,TRBD1,TGTTCCAGCAGCCAGGGGGCAGGGGCTGGGACTTCTTATGGCTACACCTTC,CSSSQGAGAGTSYGYTF
TRBJ2-1,once,TRBV7-2,-,TGTGCCAGCAGCTTAGACCGAACTTACAATGAGCAGTTCTTC,CASSLDRTYNEQFF
TRBJ1-2,-,TRBV6-1,-,TGTGCCAGCAGTCCGGCGGGGCCCTATGGCTACACCTTC,CASSPAGPYGYTF
TRBJ1-6,-,TRBV6-1,TRBD1,TGTGCCAGCAGGGGACAGGAATATTCACCCCTCCACTTT,CASRGQEYSPLHF
TRBJ2-2,-,TRBV10-3,-,TGTGCCATCGGGGCGGGACGGAACACCGGGGAGCTGTTTTTT,CAIGAGRNTGELFF